These 5 T cell receptor beta chains were all obtained from the same sample, sequenced in a study of memory CD4+ T cells and cytomegalovirus serostatus. Clones were sequenced by immunoSEQ multiplex PCR, and TCRdb holds only the in-frame ones, with some missing. The sample lists around 53,000 clones; around 83% were seen once. The sort gate was single viable CD3+CD4+CD8-CD45RO+ cells for memory CD4+ T cells. Material for sequencing was memory CD4+ T cells from blood. Receptors originate from an adult in good health and CMV-seropositive.

The rearrangement links TRBV11-2 to TRBJ2-7, with 7 positions matching TRBD1. The CDR3 has 14 residues. V was clipped by 3 bases and J by 5 bases; unmatched bases: 7. The germline CDR1 and CDR2 sequences are SGHAT and FQNNGV. DNA for the CDR3: TGTGCCAGCAGCTTGGATAAGGGGGCAAACGAGCAGTACTTC. Encoded protein: CASSLDKGANEQYF.

The chain uses TRBV7-8 and TRBJ2-1, with no clear D. This CDR3 region has 15 residues. Trimming removed 1 base from V and 5 bases from J, with 12 bases in between. Per germline, CDR1 SGHVS and CDR2 FQNEAQ. The CDR3 region has the DNA TGTGCCAGCAGCTTAGGGAGTAGCAAGGACAATGAGCAGTTCTTC. Encoded protein: CASSLGSSKDNEQFF.

This clone occurred a few times. This chain connects TRBV18 to TRBJ2-5; the D is unclear. Germline-derived CDR1 and CDR2 are KGHSH and LQKENI. The CDR3 totals 13 residues. V gave up 5 bases and J gave up 4 bases, with 11 bases separating them. CDR3: CASSTSVVETQYF. CDR3 sequence (DNA): TGTGCCAGCTCAACGTCGGTAGTAGAGACCCAGTACTTC.

This chain uses TRBV5-6 with TRBJ1-2, with TRBD1 matching 7 bases. In germline, CDR1 is SGHDT, CDR2 YYEEEE. V lost 0 bases, J lost 4 bases, and 15 bases stayed unmatched. The CDR3 totals 18 residues. DNA for the CDR3: TGTGCCAGCAGCTTGGCGTTTGACAAAGGGGGCACCAGCTATGGCTACACCTTC. Amino acid sequence: CASSLAFDKGGTSYGYTF.

This chain links TRBV5-1 with TRBJ2-7, with TRBD2 matching 7 bases. Germline values: CDR1 SGHRS, CDR2 YFSETQ. The CDR3 extends over 14 amino acids. With 0 bases clipped from V and 6 bases from J, the junction kept 6 bases outside the gene matches. In DNA, the CDR3 is TGCGCCAGCAGCTTGGCCGCGGGAGAGGCCGAGCAGTACTTC. Residues: CASSLAAGEAEQYF.